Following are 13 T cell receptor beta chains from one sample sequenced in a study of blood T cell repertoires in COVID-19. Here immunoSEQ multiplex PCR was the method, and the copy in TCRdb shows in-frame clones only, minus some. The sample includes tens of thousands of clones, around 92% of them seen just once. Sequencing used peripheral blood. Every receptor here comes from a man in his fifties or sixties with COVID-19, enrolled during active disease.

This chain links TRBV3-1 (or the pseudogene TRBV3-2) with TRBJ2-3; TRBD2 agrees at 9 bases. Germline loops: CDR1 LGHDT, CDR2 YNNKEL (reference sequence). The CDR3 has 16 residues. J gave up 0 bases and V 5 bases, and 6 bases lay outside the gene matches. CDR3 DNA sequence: TGTGCCAGCAGCGTTGCGGGGGGGCCAAGCACAGATACGCAGTATTTT. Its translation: CASSVAGGPSTDTQYF.

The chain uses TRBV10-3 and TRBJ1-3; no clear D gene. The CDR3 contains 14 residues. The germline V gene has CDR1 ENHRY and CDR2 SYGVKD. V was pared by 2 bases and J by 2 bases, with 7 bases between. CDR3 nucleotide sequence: TGTGCCATCAGTGAGGGAGGGACTGGAAACACCATATATTTT. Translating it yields CAISEGGTGNTIYF.

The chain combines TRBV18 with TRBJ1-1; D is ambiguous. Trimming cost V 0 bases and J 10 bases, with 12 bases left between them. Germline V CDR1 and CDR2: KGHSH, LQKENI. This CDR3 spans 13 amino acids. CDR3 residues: CASSPPNSLGAFF. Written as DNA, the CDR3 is TGTGCCAGCTCACCACCGAACAGCTTGGGAGCTTTCTTT.

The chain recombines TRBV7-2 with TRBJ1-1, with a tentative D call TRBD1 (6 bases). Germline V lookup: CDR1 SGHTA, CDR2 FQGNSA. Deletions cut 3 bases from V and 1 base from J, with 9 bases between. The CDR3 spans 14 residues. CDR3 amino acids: CASSFDRRNTEAFF. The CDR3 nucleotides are TGTGCCAGCAGCTTCGACAGGCGGAACACTGAAGCTTTCTTT.

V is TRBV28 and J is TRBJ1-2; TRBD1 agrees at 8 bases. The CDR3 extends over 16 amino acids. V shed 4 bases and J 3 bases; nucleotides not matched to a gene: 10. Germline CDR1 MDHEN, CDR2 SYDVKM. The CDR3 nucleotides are TGTGCCAGCAGTTCCTCGGGACAGGACAAACACTATGGCTACACCTTC. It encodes CASSSSGQDKHYGYTF.

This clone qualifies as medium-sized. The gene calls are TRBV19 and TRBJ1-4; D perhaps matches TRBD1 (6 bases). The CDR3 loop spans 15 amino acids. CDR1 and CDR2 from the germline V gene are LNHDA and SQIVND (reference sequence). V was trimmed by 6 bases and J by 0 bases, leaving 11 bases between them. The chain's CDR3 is CASRVRTATNEKLFF. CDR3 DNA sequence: TGTGCCAGTAGAGTGAGGACAGCAACTAATGAAAAACTGTTTTTT.

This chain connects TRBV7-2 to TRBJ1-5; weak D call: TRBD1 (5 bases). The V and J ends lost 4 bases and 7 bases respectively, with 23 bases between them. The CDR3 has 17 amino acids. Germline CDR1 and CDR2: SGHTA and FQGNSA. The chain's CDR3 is CASSSSPLGGGLQPQHF. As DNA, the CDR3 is TGTGCCAGCAGCTCTAGTCCCCTCGGCGGGGGTTTACAGCCCCAGCATTTT.

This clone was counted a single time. CDR3 amino acids: CATLSGTGRTEAFF. DNA for the CDR3: TGTGCCACACTGTCCGGGACAGGGAGGACTGAAGCTTTCTTT. V gene TRBV6-5 combines with J gene TRBJ1-1; 9 bases agree with TRBD1. Germline-derived CDR1 and CDR2 are MNHEY and SVGAGI. J was trimmed by 5 bases and V by 10 bases; bases with no gene match: 11. The CDR3 sequence is 14 residues long.

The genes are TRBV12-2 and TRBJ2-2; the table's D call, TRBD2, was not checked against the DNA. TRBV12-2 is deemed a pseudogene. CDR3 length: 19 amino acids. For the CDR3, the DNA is TGTGCAAGTCGCTTAGTCGGGGTTGGCGGGGGTGGCGACACCGGGGAGCTGTTTTTT. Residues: CASRLVGVGGGGDTGELFF.

DNA for the CDR3: TGTGCCAGCAGTTACTCCGGGGTCCGGAACACTGAAGCTTTCTTT. It codes for CASSYSGVRNTEAFF. The V call is TRBV6-5, the J call TRBJ1-1, with no clear D. CDR3 length: 15 amino acids. Germline V gene lookup returns CDR1 MNHEY and CDR2 SVGAGI. The V and J ends lost 0 bases and 1 base respectively, with 9 bases between them.

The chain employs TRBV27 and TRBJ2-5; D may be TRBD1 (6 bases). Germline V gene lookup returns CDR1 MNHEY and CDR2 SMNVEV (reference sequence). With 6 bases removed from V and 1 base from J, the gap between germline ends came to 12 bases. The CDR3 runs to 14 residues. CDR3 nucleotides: TGTGCCAGCAGCCGAGGACAGCCCCAAGAGACCCAGTACTTC. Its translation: CASSRGQPQETQYF.

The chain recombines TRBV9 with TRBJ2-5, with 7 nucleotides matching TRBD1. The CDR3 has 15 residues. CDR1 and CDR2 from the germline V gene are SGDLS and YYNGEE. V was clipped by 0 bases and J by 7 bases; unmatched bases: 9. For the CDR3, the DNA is TGTGCCAGCAGCGTAGCTACAGGGGACGCAGGGACCCAGTACTTC. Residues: CASSVATGDAGTQYF.

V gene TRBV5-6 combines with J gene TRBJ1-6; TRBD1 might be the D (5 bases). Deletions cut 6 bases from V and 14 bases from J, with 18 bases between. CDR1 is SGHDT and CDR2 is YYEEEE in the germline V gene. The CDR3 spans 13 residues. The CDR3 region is CASNLRGLGSLHF. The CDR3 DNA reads TGTGCCAGCAACCTGAGGGGACTCGGGTCCCTCCACTTT.